This T cell receptor (beta chain) was sequenced in a study of cytomegalovirus exposure and HLA in healthy donors. A multiplex PCR was run with 60 Vbeta primers and 13 Jbeta primers. Generated by immunoSEQ multiplex PCR, the TCRdb table keeps only in-frame clones and is missing some. The table lists 150,000 to 200,000 clones, roughly 80% of them singletons. Germline CDR1 and CDR2: MNHEY and SVGAGI. The V gene end was trimmed by 6 bases and the J gene end by 7 bases; junction bases not matched to a gene: 10. There are 14 residues in the CDR3. The V call is TRBV6-5, the J call TRBJ2-7; 9 bases match TRBD1. Sequencing was carried out using PBMCs. This clonotype originated in a male donor in good health and CMV-seropositive. This chain's CDR3 is CASRRQGGSEEQYF. DNA for the CDR3: TGTGCCAGCAGACGACAGGGGGGCTCAGAAGAGCAGTACTTC.